This T cell receptor (beta chain) was sequenced during a study of PD-1 blockade in mismatch repair-deficient tumors (dated by TCRdb to the late 2010s). With respect to the entire study: Between September 2013 and September 2016, the trial enrolled fewer than 95 consecutive patients with about twelve mismatch repair-deficient cancer types, every one of whom had been previously treated and was progressing. Deep sequencing of TCR CDR3 regions was used to track tumor-associated T cell clones in peripheral blood of patients responding to PD-1 blockade.

Broad study findings and their caveats: Clones residing in the tumor, which were often undetectable in blood before treatment, expanded quickly after pembrolizumab and then contracted, generally before radiologic responses.

Points on this clone: This clone's antigen is unknown. No qualities accompany the bases; no much larger clone lies one base away.

CDR1 and CDR2 were assigned from the germline V gene (reference sequence) as DFQATT and SNEGSKA. V lost 6 bases and J lost 8 bases, and the count of bases not matched to a germline gene is 4. Counted from cysteine to phenylalanine, this CDR3 has 11 amino acids. CDR3 DNA is the only sequence kept; it has 33 bases, read in frame from the first base. Libraries were made using the immunoSEQ multiplex PCR assay. TCRdb's version of the immuneACCESS table is confined to in-frame rearrangements and falls short of the full clone set. An unresolved V gene accounts for under half of the shortfall where checked; the remainder is of unknown origin. The sample table lists around 50,000 clones, 65% to 80% of them with a count of one. Around 3.3% of the sample rests with the top ten. The meaning of the sample's time point label: peripheral blood before pembrolizumab. Mismatch repair deficiency in every enrolled patient was established by polymerase chain reaction or immunohistochemistry. TCR sequencing was performed for a few patients who responded to pembrolizumab therapy. The phase II trial prospectively evaluated PD-1 blockade with pembrolizumab in advanced mismatch repair-deficient cancers, independent of tissue of origin. Peripheral blood T cell samples were collected serially, before PD-1 blockade began and at several time points afterward. The timing of each blood sample was reported as weeks after the first dose of pembrolizumab.

This sequence originates from an adult with mismatch repair-deficient cancer. Recombination linked TRBV20-1 to TRBJ2-1; TRBD1 matches 7 bases in the middle. The specimen comprised PBMCs, sampled before pembrolizumab treatment. The CDR3 in this case is CSAPTGYEQFF. The nucleotides are TGCAGTGCCCCGACAGGGTATGAGCAGTTCTTC.